A single T cell receptor beta chain is shown here with its context. Profiled with immunoSEQ multiplex PCR; TCRdb holds only in-frame clones, not every one. Of a few hundred thousand clones listed, 80% to 90% are singletons. Before being deemed recovered, Cohort 3 donors had two negative PCRs, clearance, or symptom resolution. The data stem from a study of blood T cell repertoires in COVID-19. Overall study: From T cells, B-cell-depleted T cells, or PBMCs came the material, which was cDNA or gDNA.

This CDR3 has 15 residues. Germline V gene lookup returns CDR1 LNHDA and CDR2 SQIVND (reference sequence). With 7 bases removed from V and 3 bases from J, the gap between germline ends came to 18 bases. Input material: PBMCs or T cells enriched from blood (not recorded which). This TCR came from a man aged 35 to 55 who had recovered from COVID-19. The chain uses TRBV19 and TRBJ1-2; D not certain. The CDR3 loop reads CASKEARAPHYGYTF. The CDR3 region has the DNA TGTGCCAGTAAAGAGGCGAGGGCACCTCACTATGGCTACACCTTC. The full variable domain, with the rest looked up from reference TRBV19 and TRBJ1-2, is DGGITQSPKYLFRKEGQNVTLSCEQNLNHDAMYWYRQDPGQGLRLIYYSQIVNDFQKGDIAEGYSVSREKKESFPLTVTSAQKNPTAFYLCASKEARAPHYGYTFGSGTRLTVV.